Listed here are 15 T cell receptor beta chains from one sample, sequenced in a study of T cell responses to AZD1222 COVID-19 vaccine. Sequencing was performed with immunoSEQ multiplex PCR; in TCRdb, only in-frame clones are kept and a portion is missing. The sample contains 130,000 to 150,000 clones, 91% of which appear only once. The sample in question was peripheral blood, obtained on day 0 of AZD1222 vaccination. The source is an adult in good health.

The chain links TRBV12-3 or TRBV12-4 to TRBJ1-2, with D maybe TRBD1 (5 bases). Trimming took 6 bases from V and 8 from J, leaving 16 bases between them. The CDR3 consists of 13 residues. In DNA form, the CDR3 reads TGTGCCAGCAGCCCTGACAGTTTTTGGGGCTACACCTTC. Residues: CASSPDSFWGYTF.

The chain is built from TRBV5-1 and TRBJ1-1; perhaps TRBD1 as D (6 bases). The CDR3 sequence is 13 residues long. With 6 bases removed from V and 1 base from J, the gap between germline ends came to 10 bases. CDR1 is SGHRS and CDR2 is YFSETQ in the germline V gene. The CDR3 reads CASNRDKNTEAFF. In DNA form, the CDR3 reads TGCGCCAGCAACCGGGACAAGAACACTGAAGCTTTCTTT.

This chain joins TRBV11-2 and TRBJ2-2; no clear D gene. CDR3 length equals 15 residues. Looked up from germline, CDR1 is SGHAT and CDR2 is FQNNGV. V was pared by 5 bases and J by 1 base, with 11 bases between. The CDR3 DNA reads TGTGCCAGCAGCCAACCTGGACGGAACACCGGGGAGCTGTTTTTT. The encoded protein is CASSQPGRNTGELFF.

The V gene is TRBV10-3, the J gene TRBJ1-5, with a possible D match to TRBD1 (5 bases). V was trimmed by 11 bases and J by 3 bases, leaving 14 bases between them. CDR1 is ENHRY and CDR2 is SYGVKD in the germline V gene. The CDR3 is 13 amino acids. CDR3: CAARSGLNQPQHF. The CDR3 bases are TGTGCCGCCCGGTCGGGGCTCAATCAGCCCCAGCATTTT.

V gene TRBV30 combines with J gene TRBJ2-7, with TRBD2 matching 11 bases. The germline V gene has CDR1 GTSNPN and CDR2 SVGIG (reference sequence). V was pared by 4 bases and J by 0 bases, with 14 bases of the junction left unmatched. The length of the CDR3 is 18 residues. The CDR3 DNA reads TGTGCCTGGACCCGGAGGATAGCGGGGGGGACCAACTCCTACGAGCAGTACTTC. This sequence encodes CAWTRRIAGGTNSYEQYF.

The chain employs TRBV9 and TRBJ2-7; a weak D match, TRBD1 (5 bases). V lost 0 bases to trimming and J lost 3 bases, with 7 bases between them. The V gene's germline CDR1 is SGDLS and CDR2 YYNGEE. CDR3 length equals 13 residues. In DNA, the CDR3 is TGTGCCAGCAGCGTAGGACAGAGCTACGAGCAGTACTTC. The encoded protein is CASSVGQSYEQYF. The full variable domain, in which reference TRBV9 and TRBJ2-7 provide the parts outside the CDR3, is DSGVTQTPKHLITATGQRVTLRCSPRSGDLSVYWYQQSLDQGLQFLIQYYNGEERAKGNILERFSAQQFPDLHSELNLSSLELGDSALYFCASSVGQSYEQYFGPGTRLTVT.

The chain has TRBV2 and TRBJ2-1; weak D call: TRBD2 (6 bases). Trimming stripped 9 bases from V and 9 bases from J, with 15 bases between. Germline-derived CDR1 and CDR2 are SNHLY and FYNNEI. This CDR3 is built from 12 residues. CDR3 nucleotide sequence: TGTGCCAGTCGTATCGGGGGAACTGAGCAGTTCTTC. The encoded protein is CASRIGGTEQFF.

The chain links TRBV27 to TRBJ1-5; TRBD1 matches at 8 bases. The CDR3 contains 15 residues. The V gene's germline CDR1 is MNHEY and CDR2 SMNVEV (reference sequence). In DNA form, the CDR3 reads TGTGCAGTACAGGGGGTAAACGCCGGCGATCAGCCCCAGCATTTT. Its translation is CAVQGVNAGDQPQHF.

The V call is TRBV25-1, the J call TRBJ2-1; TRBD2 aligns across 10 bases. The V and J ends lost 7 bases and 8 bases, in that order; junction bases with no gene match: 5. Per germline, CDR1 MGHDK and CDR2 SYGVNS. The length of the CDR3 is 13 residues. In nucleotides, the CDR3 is TGTGCCAGCACAGCGGGAGGGTCACATGAGCAGTTCTTC. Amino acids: CASTAGGSHEQFF. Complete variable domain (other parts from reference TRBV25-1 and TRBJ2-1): EADIYQTPRYLVIGTGKKITLECSQTMGHDKMYWYQQDPGMELHLIHYSYGVNSTEKGDLSSESTVSRIRTEHFPLTLESARPSHTSQYLCASTAGGSHEQFFGPGTRLTVL.

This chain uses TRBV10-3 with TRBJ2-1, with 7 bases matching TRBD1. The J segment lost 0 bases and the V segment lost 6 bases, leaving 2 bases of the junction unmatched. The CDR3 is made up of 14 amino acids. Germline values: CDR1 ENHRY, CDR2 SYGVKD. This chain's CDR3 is CAIRRQGSYNEQFF. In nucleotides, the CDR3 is TGTGCCATCAGAAGACAGGGCTCCTACAATGAGCAGTTCTTC.

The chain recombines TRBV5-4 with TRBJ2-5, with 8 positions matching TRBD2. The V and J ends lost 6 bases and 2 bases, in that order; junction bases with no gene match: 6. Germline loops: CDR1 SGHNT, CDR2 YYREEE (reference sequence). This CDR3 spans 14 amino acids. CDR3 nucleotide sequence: TGTGCCAGCAACCGGGGACTAGGGCAAGAGACCCAGTACTTC. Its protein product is CASNRGLGQETQYF.

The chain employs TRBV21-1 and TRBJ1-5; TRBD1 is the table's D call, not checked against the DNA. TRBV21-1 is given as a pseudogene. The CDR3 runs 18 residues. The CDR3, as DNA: TGTGCCAGCCTTGGGCTTGTTGGGTCCTCTAATGCAAATCAGCCCCAGCATTTT. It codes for CASLGLVGSSNANQPQHF.

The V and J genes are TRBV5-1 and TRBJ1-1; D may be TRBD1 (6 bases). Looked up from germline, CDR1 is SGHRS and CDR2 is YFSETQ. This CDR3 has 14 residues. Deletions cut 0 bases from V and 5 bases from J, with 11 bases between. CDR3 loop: CASSLGRGGTEAFF. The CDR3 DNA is TGCGCCAGCAGCTTGGGCAGAGGGGGGACTGAAGCTTTCTTT.

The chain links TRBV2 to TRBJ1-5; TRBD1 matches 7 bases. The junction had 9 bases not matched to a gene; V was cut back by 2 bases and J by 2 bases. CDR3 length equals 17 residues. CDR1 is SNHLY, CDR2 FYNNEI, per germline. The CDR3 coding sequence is TGTGCCAGCAGTGAATCTAGACAGGGCCGAGGCAATCAGCCCCAGCATTTT. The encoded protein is CASSESRQGRGNQPQHF. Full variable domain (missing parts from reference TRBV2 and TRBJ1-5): EPEVTQTPSHQVTQMGQEVILRCVPISNHLYFYWYRQILGQKVEFLVSFYNNEISEKSEIFDDQFSVERPDGSNFTLKIRSTKLEDSAMYFCASSESRQGRGNQPQHFGDGTRLSIL.

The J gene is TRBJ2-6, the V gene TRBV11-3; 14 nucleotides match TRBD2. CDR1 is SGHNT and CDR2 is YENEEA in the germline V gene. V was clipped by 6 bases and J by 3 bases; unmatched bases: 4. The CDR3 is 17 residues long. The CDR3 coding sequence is TGTGCCAGCAGGGGGACTAGCGGGAGAAATGGGGCCAACGTCCTGACTTTC. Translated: CASRGTSGRNGANVLTF.